This TCR beta chain was captured by sequencing in a study of cytomegalovirus exposure and HLA in healthy donors (dated by TCRdb to about 2017). General notes on the study: According to an earlier analysis of a few hundred of the donors, about 179 million T cells yielded 117 million unique TCR beta sequences and 276 Gb of sequence data. An early release that covered about 600 HLA-typed donors contained around 300 gigabases of sequencing data and approximately 85 million unique TCR sequences. Of the approximately 400 genotyped donors, 65% to 90% were placed in the genetic ancestry cluster associated with self-reported Caucasian donors. The study aimed to test whether signatures of past pathogen exposure could be identified by cataloging public T cell receptors. The T cell repertoires of around 730 subjects were profiled by immunosequencing and related to cytomegalovirus serostatus. In addition to the first cohort of 500 to 850 subjects, a separate validation cohort of 120 different subjects was used. To predict cytomegalovirus infection status, the study brought together high-throughput TCR immunosequencing, statistical association of individual TCRs with disease status, and machine learning. A later analysis re-analyzed previously published TCR beta repertoires from approximately 700 donors and added high-resolution HLA genotyping to study TCR occurrence patterns. In the later analysis, no new phenotypic data were used to find candidate immune exposures; instead, reliance was placed on TCR beta sequences and their occurrence across donors. To decide whether each TCR beta V gene segment behaved as functional or pseudogenic, an earlier analysis of some 600 of the donors relied on high-throughput TCR beta sequencing. Donor age, sex, ethnicity and CMV serostatus were compiled alongside the repertoire data. Genome-wide SNP genotypes for about 65% of the 666 donors were used in a later genetic analysis, which treated that subset as a discovery cohort. Every discovery cohort repertoire had been produced on one sequencing platform. HLA typing covered class I and class II loci at four-digit resolution. Typing coverage differed by locus: A, B, C, DRB1 and DQB1 were typed in roughly 620-630 donors, DQA1 in approximately 520, DPA1 in 606, and DPB1 in 450 to 490. Several DR-DQ haplotypes were handled as single units for association and clustering because linkage in the cohort was strong. Across about 380 genotyped donors of the cohort, an average of 235,054 unique TCR beta nucleotide sequences per donor were sequenced, and roughly 20% of those sequences were non-productive. The study at large found these results: A later analysis found that TCR association rates varied across HLA loci, with DRB1 alleles showing the most associated TCRs and HLA-C alleles the fewest. While some public TCRs were present in many individuals, most TCR sequences turned up only very rarely across donors. When HLA alleles, especially DR and DQ, strongly co-occurred, attributing TCR associations to individual alleles was difficult. According to a later analysis, parvovirus B19, influenza, CMV and Epstein-Barr virus appeared linked to several top co-occurrence clusters. The study gave a list of more than 150 TCR beta chains associated with cytomegalovirus. HLA typing was unavailable for some donors at each locus, so association tests used only the typed subset. An earlier analysis of some 560 of the donors showed that most TCR beta V segments appeared in productive rearrangements either about 87% or about 30% of the time, which broadly matched IMGT annotations. According to a later analysis, most CMV-associated TCR beta chains appeared to be HLA-restricted, and the HLA associations seemed to be driven largely by CMV exposure. The presence/absence analyses assumed that sequencing depth was roughly uniform across donors, and that assumption may not be true. The authors suggested that the approach could potentially be generalized to other disease states and immunological phenotypes. In vitro tests confirmed that three of the cytomegalovirus-associated TCR beta chains recognize cytomegalovirus antigens. A later genetic analysis reported fewer N-insertions in productive TCRs among donors in an Asian-associated ancestry cluster than the 666-donor mean. A later analysis associated about 17,000 TCR beta sequences with specific HLA alleles at a false discovery rate of 0.05. An association between a missense DCLRE1C variant and V-gene and J-gene trimming of TCR beta chains was found in a later genetic analysis and replicated in an independent cohort. Because counts were too low, about 18 rarely observed V segments, including chromosome 9 orphons, were left out of the earlier analysis of some 640 of the donors. Compared with equally common non-associated chains, HLA-associated TCR beta chains in a later analysis were more clonally expanded and had lower generation probabilities. In both the original and validation cohorts, the classifier was reported to diagnose cytomegalovirus status with high specificity and sensitivity. The sequencing pipeline was judged likely to have produced a cluster of highly shared sequence variants as a technical artifact. Only TCR beta chains were sequenced in this cohort, and the absence of alpha or paired-chain data limited detectable features. Because the 87-base-pair reads could not distinguish some IMGT-functional V segments, including TRBV6-2 and TRBV6-3, those segments were excluded. A further reported finding was that TCR beta sequences accurately predicted the HLA-A and HLA-B alleles for most subjects in the first cohort. CMV serostatus was the only immune exposure information available for the cohort. Correlated functional status among segregating V segments might be attributable to linkage disequilibrium, but an unknown experimental factor could not be ruled out.

As for this clone: There is no known antigen for this receptor. No much larger clonotype is one base removed from it; base qualities were not supplied.

The cohort was made up of approximately 670 healthy bone marrow donors. Cohort members were all nominally healthy when sampled, although unrecorded immune exposures were likely present. The donor tested CMV seropositive and was one of the 289 seropositive cohort members. A peripheral blood sample was collected from each donor, and TCR beta sequencing was performed on peripheral blood mononuclear cells. The Qiagen DNeasy Blood Extraction Kit was used to extract genomic DNA from the blood cell samples. V loses 0 bases, J loses 8 bases, and the germline ends lie 5 bases apart. The CDR3 covers 12 residues, taking in both the cysteine and the phenylalanine. The read is trimmed to its CDR3 DNA, 36 bases read in frame from base 1. Based on the germline V gene, the CDR1 and CDR2 sequences are MGHRA and YSYEKL. Libraries were prepared through the immunoSEQ multiplex PCR assay. For the multiplex PCR, a mixture combining 60 forward primers for TCR Vbeta segments and 13 reverse primers for TCR Jbeta segments was used. The CDR3 region of rearranged TCR beta genes was amplified from genomic DNA by a multiplex PCR assay. Amplified TCR beta libraries were sequenced as 87-base-pair reads on the Illumina HiSeq System. The original methods were these. In a later analysis, some 80 million unique TCR beta chains were counted across the 666 repertoires, and roughly 11 million of these chains were shared by at least two donors. Raw reads were error-corrected and collapsed into unique sequences by a nearest-neighbor algorithm in which closely related sequences were merged to remove PCR and sequencing errors. V, D and J gene segments were assigned by aligning CDR3 sequences to IMGT reference sequences. For a sequence to be retained, a match of at least six nucleotides was required to both a V gene segment and a J gene segment. A rearrangement was called productive if the CDR3 had no stop codons and remained in frame with V and J, and every other rearrangement was called non-productive. CDR3 was defined by IMGT convention, running from the second conserved V-encoded cysteine to the conserved J-encoded phenylalanine. The earlier analysis of some 600 of the donors excluded sequences that lacked an unambiguous match to a single V gene segment. In an earlier analysis of roughly 500 of the donors, V segments were called functional above 56.7% productive rearrangements and were called segregating when the between-donor standard deviation exceeded 5%. A statistical classification framework was built to diagnose cytomegalovirus status from the catalog of TCR beta chain sequences. In a later analysis, TCR nucleotide sequences were compared against IMGT/GENE-DB human TR gene sequences so that V and J genes could be assigned. The TCRdist pipeline was used in a later analysis to assign CDR3 sequences and most-parsimonious VDJ recombination scenarios. In a later analysis, each TCR beta chain was defined by its CDR3 amino acid sequence together with its V-gene family, and reads lacking a unique V-gene family were excluded. To address suspected cross-contamination and a sequencing artifact, a later analysis removed 450 to 700 highly shared, low-generation-probability nucleotide sequences. A later analysis calculated a clonal expansion index for each public chain from normalized within-repertoire ranks of inferred template counts. Generation probabilities in a later analysis came from a VDJ recombination model fitted to out-of-frame rearrangements, and those results were checked against IGoR. A later analysis scored TCR-TCR, TCR-HLA and TCR-CMV co-occurrence with hypergeometric tests, applying a repertoire-size bias correction to TCR pairs. To estimate false discovery rates, a later analysis permuted the HLA or CMV assignments 20 times. In a later analysis, co-occurring TCRs were grouped using DBSCAN, with TCRdist sequence similarity added in when clustering inside HLA-allele-positive subsets. For co-occurrence clustering, repertoires with fewer than 30,000 or more than 120,000 public chains were excluded, along with 5 or 6 repertoires with anomalous nucleotide sharing. TCRdb carries this immuneACCESS record with in-frame sequences only. Its versions omit some clonotypes, under half of them owing to an unresolved V gene in the studies checked, with the rest unexplained. The DNA was the basis for D and trimming; V, J and clone size are from that table. The sample yields fewer than 250,000 clones; roughly four fifths were counted once. The top ten clones comprise approximately 3.1% of the sample.

The TCR comes from a woman in her thirties in good health and CMV-seropositive. The sequenced sample was PBMCs. The sequence joins TRBV4-1 to TRBJ2-1, with no reliable assignment of the D segment. The CDR3 region: CASSQDVDEQFF. In nucleotide form, the sequence is TGCGCCAGCAGCCAAGATGTAGATGAGCAGTTCTTC.